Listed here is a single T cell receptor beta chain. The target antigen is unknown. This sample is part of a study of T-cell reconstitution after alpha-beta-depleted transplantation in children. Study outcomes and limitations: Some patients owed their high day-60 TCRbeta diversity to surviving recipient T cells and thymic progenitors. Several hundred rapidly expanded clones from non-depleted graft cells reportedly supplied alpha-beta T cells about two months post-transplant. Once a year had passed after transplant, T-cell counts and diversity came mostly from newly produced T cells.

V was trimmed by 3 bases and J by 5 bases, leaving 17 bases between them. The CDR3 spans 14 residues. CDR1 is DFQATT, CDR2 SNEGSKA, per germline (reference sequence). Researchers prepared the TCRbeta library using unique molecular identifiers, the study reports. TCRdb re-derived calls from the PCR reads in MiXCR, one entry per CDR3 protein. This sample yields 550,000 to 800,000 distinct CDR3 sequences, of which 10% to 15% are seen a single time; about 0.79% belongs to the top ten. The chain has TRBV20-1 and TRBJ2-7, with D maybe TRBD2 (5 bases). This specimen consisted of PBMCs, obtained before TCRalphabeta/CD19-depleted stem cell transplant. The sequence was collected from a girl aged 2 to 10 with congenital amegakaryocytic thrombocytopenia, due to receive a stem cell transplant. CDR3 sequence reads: CSARALSGLNEQYF. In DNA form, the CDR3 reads TGCAGTGCTAGGGCACTGTCGGGGTTGAACGAGCAGTACTTC.